The 12 T cell receptor beta chains below come from one sample, sequenced in a study of beta chain features in type 1 diabetes. Whole-study results and caveats: In all four CD4+ subsets, TCRB CDR3 length was significantly, moderately reduced in type 1 diabetes.

The antigens of these receptors remain unknown. The isolated RNA, all of it, was reverse transcribed, so expressed TCRB transcripts were what got sequenced. Method: immunoSEQ multiplex PCR; TCRdb's copy keeps in-frame clones and lacks some. The sample has some 240,000 clones; roughly 16% are singletons. Sequencing was done on a sample of naive CD4+ T cells from blood. Every receptor here comes from a young man with type 1 diabetes.

This clone was counted only a few times. CDR3 loop: CASSPRDRGDTQYF. The CDR3 nucleotides read TGTGCCAGCTCACCAAGGGACAGGGGTGATACGCAGTATTTT. The chain links TRBV18 to TRBJ2-3; 10 nucleotides match TRBD1. The CDR3 is 14 amino acids. The trim removed 2 bases at V and 6 bases at J, leaving 2 bases unmatched. Germline CDR1 is KGHSH and CDR2 is LQKENI.

A few counts support this clone. The chain is built from TRBV29-1 and TRBJ2-1, with 8 positions matching TRBD2. The junction had 7 bases not matched to a gene; V was cut back by 3 bases and J by 0 bases. The CDR3 sequence is 16 residues long. CDR1 is SQVTM and CDR2 is ANQGSEA in the germline V gene. CDR3 DNA sequence: TGCAGCGTTGAGGAAGCGGGGGCAGGCTCCTACAATGAGCAGTTCTTC. This translates into CSVEEAGAGSYNEQFF.

There are a few counts of this clone. The chain couples TRBV10-3 to TRBJ1-1; D is perhaps TRBD1 (6 bases). The V end was cut by 2 bases, the J end by 11 bases, with 15 bases between. The CDR3 runs to 13 residues. The germline V gene has CDR1 ENHRY and CDR2 SYGVKD. The CDR3 loop reads CAISENTGFDAFF. The CDR3, as DNA: TGTGCCATCAGTGAGAATACAGGGTTTGATGCTTTCTTT.

The chain uses TRBV7-2 and TRBJ2-1; the match to TRBD2 covers 7 bases. The CDR3 spans 15 residues. Germline-derived CDR1 and CDR2 are SGHTA and FQGNSA. The junction had 10 bases not matched to a gene; V was cut back by 4 bases and J by 7 bases. The CDR3 nucleotides are TGTGCCAGCAGCTACCGGGACTACCGTGGGAATGAGCAGTTCTTC. This codes for CASSYRDYRGNEQFF.

The rearrangement links TRBV7-9 to TRBJ2-7; weak D call: TRBD2 (6 bases). This CDR3 is 16 amino acids long. Germline V lookup: CDR1 SEHNR, CDR2 FQNEAQ (reference sequence). With 7 bases removed from V and 3 bases from J, the gap between germline ends came to 22 bases. The CDR3, as DNA: TGTGCCAGCAACGGGGGAACTCGCCAGTCGGACTACGAGCAGTACTTC. It encodes CASNGGTRQSDYEQYF.

This clone was seen only a few times. The chain recombines TRBV13 with TRBJ2-7; TRBD1 agrees at 7 bases. CDR1 is PRHDT and CDR2 is FYEKMQ in the germline V gene (reference sequence). The ends lost 5 bases at V and 4 bases at J; junction bases unmatched: 8. The CDR3 extends over 14 amino acids. The chain's CDR3 is CASSVRTGPYEQYF. The CDR3 DNA reads as TGTGCCAGCAGCGTACGGACAGGACCATACGAGCAGTACTTC.

The V gene is TRBV10-3, the J gene TRBJ2-1; 7 bases agree with TRBD1. The CDR3 sequence is 14 residues long. Unmatched junction bases numbered 0, after V lost 4 bases and J lost 0 bases. CDR1 and CDR2 from the germline V gene are ENHRY and SYGVKD. The CDR3 spells CAISGQGSYNEQFF. For the CDR3, the DNA is TGTGCCATCAGTGGACAGGGCTCCTACAATGAGCAGTTCTTC.

This clone has more than one count but fewer than ten. The CDR3 sequence: CASSLEGRLETQYF. In nucleotides, the CDR3 is TGCGCCAGCAGCTTGGAAGGTCGGTTAGAGACCCAGTACTTC. The chain recombines TRBV5-1 with TRBJ2-5; D remains unclear. CDR3 length: 14 residues. Germline-derived CDR1 and CDR2 are SGHRS and YFSETQ. The germline V and J ends were trimmed by 0 bases and 4 bases, with 10 bases remaining between them.

This clone was found a few times. The chain couples TRBV7-3 to TRBJ2-3, with D possibly being TRBD1 (5 bases). V was pared by 4 bases and J by 2 bases, with 13 bases between. Germline assignment: CDR1 SGHTA and CDR2 FQGTGA. This CDR3 is 15 amino acids long. The chain's CDR3 is CASSSLGVLTDTQYF. As DNA, the CDR3 is TGTGCCAGCAGCTCTTTAGGGGTCCTCACAGATACGCAGTATTTT. The full variable domain, rest sourced from reference TRBV7-3 and TRBJ2-3, is GAGVSQTPSNKVTEKGKYVELRCDPISGHTALYWYRQSLGQGPEFLIYFQGTGAADDSGLPNDRFFAVRPEGSVSTLKIQRTERGDSAVYLCASSSLGVLTDTQYFGPGTRLTVL.

This chain's CDR3 is CASSFGRASYNEQFF. In DNA form, the CDR3 reads TGCGCCAGCAGCTTCGGGCGGGCCTCCTACAATGAGCAGTTCTTC. The chain is built from TRBV5-1 and TRBJ2-1; weak D call: TRBD2 (5 bases). V gave up 2 bases and J gave up 0 bases, with 9 bases separating them. CDR1 is SGHRS, CDR2 YFSETQ, per germline. CDR3 length: 15 amino acids.

This clone was observed a few times. This chain connects TRBV7-2 to TRBJ2-7; D may be TRBD2 (5 bases). Trimming removed 5 bases from V and 4 bases from J, with 15 bases in between. Germline V lookup: CDR1 SGHTA, CDR2 FQGNSA. This CDR3 has 14 amino acids. The CDR3 region has the DNA TGTGCCAGCAGCCTCGGAGGACCGCTGTACGAGCAGTACTTC. It is translated as CASSLGGPLYEQYF.

The V call is TRBV4-3, the J call TRBJ2-1; D might be TRBD2 (5 bases). Trimming took off 5 bases at V and 0 bases at J, with 8 bases between the two ends. Germline assignment: CDR1 LGHNA and CDR2 YSLEER. The CDR3 covers 14 residues. CDR3 loop: CASSDGSSYNEQFF. The DNA of the CDR3 is TGCGCCAGCAGCGATGGGAGCTCCTACAATGAGCAGTTCTTC.